The clone carrying this T cell receptor beta chain has ten or more counts. Its cognate antigen is unknown. The data were taken from a study of T cells in Graves' hyperthyroidism and ophthalmopathy. Turning to the study itself: Sampling of peripheral blood happened at initial diagnosis, prior to any treatment.

The CDR3 runs to 11 residues. The germline V and J ends were trimmed by 4 bases and 9 bases, with 7 bases remaining between them. Germline V gene data show CDR1 as LGHDT and CDR2 as YNNKEL (reference sequence). Regarding the study as a whole: Among thyroid clonotypes expanded above 0.001, most also appeared in blood.

Amplification yielded TCR beta CDR3 regions, with RNA transcripts as the source. HTBI primers were used for first-round RT-PCR of the TCR CDR3. TCRdb re-called the multiplex PCR reads with MiXCR, one entry per CDR3 protein. The sample has 300,000 to 500,000 distinct CDR3 sequences, 11% to 15% seen once. Sequencing was carried out using blood. The TCR sequence derives from a man aged 50 or older with Graves' ophthalmopathy. This sequence joins TRBV3-1 and TRBJ2-1; D might be TRBD1 (5 bases). The CDR3 nucleotides are TGTGCCAGCAGCCGGCAGGGTGAGCAGTTCTTC. It is translated as CASSRQGEQFF.